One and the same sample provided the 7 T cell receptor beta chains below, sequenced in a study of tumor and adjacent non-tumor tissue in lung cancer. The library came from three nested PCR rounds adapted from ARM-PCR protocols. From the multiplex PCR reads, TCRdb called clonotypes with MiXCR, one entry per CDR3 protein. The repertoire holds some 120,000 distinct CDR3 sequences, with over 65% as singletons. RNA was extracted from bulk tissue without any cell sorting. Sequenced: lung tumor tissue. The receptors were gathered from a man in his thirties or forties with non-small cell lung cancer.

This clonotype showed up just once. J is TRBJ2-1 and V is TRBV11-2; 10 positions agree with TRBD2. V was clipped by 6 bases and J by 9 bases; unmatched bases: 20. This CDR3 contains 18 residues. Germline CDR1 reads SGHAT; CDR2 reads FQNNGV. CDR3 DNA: TGTGCCAGCAGATTACTCCCCCCAGCAGCGGGGGGGGGAGGTGAGCAGTTCTTC. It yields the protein CASRLLPPAAGGGGEQFF.

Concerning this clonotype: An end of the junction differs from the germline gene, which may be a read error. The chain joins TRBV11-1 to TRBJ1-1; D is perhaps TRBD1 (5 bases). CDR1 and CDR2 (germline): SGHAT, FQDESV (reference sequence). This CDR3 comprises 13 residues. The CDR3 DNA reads TGTGCCAGCAGCTTAGACAGGAACACTGTAGGTCTCTTT. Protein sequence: CASSLDRNTVGLF.

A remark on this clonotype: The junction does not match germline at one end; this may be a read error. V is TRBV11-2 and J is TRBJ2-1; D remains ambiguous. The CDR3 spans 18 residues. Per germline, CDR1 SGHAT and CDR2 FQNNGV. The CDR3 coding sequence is TGTGCCAGCAGCTTACTTCGGTGGCAGCGCCACTCCTACAATGAGCAATTCTTC. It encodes CASSLLRWQRHSYNEQFF.

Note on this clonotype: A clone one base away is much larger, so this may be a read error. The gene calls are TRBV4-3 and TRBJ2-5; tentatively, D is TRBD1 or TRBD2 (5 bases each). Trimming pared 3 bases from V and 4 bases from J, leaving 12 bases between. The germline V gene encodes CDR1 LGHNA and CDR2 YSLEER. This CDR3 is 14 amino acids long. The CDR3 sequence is CASSHGTERETQYF. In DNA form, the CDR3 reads TGCGCCAGCAGCCACGGGACGGAACGAGAGACCCAGTACTTC.

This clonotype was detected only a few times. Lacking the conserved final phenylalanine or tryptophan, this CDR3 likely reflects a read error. CDR3 sequence: CASSSSSYNSPLHL. DNA of the CDR3: TGTGCCAGTAGCTCCAGCTCCTATAATTCACCCCTCCACCTT. The chain couples TRBV13 to TRBJ1-6; D not resolved. The CDR3 loop spans 14 amino acids. Germline V gene sequence: CDR1 PRHDT, CDR2 FYEKMQ (reference sequence).

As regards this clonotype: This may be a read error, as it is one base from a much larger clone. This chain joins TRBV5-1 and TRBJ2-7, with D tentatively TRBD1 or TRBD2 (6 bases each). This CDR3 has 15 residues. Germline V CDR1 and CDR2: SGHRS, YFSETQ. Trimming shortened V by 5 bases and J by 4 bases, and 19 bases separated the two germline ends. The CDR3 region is CASSLRGGNAYEQYF. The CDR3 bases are TGCGCCAGCAGTCTCCGAGGGGGGAATGCATACGAGCAGTACTTC.

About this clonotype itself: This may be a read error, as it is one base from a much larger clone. Written as DNA, the CDR3 is TGTGCCAGCAGTTTCGGGTCAGAGGGCCGCGAGCAGTACTTC. Translated: CASSFGSEGREQYF. This sequence joins TRBV12-3 or TRBV12-4 and TRBJ2-7; D is perhaps TRBD2 (5 bases). CDR3 size: 14 residues. With 3 bases removed from V and 6 bases from J, the gap between germline ends came to 15 bases.